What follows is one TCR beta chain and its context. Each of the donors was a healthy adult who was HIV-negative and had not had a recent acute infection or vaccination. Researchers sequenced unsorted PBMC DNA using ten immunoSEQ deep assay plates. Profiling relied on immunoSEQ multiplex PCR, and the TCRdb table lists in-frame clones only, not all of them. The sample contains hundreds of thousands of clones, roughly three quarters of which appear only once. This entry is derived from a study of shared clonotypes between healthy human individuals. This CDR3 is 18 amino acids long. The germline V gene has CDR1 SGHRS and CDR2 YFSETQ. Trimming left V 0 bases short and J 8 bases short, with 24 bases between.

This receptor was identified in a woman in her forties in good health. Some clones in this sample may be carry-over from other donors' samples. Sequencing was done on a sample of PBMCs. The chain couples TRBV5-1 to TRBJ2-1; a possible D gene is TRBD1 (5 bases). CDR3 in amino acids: CASSLELWGRPLADEQFF. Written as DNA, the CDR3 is TGCGCCAGCAGCTTGGAATTATGGGGCCGCCCCTTGGCAGATGAGCAGTTCTTC.